The entry below gives a single T cell receptor (beta chain) sequence along with its context. This clone appeared once. The clone's antigen remains unknown. No much larger clonotype is one base removed from it; base qualities were not supplied. The trial excluded patients who had a history of autoimmune disease or who were on systemic immunosuppression. In every dose cohort, peripheral blood was drawn for TCR sequencing at baseline, cycle 4 day 1, and cycle 7 day 1. The samples were drawn from a first-in-human, open-label, multicenter phase I dose-escalation trial of ivuxolimab. Adults with locally advanced or metastatic melanoma, renal cell, hepatocellular, or head and neck squamous cell carcinoma were enrolled in the trial. CD4+ and CD8+ T cells were sorted separately from peripheral blood before TCR sequencing. V and J lose 0 bases and 6 bases, and a span of 18 bases separates them. The germline V gene yields ENHRY for CDR1 and SYGVKD for CDR2. Inclusive of the bounding cysteine and phenylalanine, the CDR3 is 16 residues long. Of all the DNA, just the CDR3 is kept, 48 bases in frame from base 1.

Genomic DNA was extracted from sorted cells for sequencing of the TCRbeta CDR3 region. The immunoSEQ Assay was used to sequence the TCRbeta CDR3 regions. TCRdb holds this immuneACCESS table with in-frame rearrangements only. Some clones are missing; in checked studies, unresolved V genes explain under half, and the rest has no known cause. A total of 55,000 to 85,000 clones appear in this sample, 80% to 90% of them only once. 2.8% of the sample is held by the ten biggest clonotypes. This entry is derived from a study of OX40 agonist ivuxolimab in advanced cancers. Regarding the study in general: Ivuxolimab was an agonistic, fully human IgG2 monoclonal antibody directed against OX40 (CD134), a costimulatory receptor. Intravenous ivuxolimab was administered to patients every 2 weeks at six dose levels: 0.01, 0.1, 0.3, 1.5, 3 and 10 mg/kg. Of the roughly 54 dose-escalation patients, hepatocellular carcinoma was present in about 20, melanoma in approximately 15, renal cell carcinoma in 9 and head and neck cancer in 9. The dose-escalation cohort was 82.7% male with a mean age of approximately 60 years, ranging from about 20 to 80. Prior anti-PD-1, anti-PD-L1 or anti-CTLA-4 therapy was permitted, and checkpoint inhibitors had been received by roughly 40% of dose-escalation patients. Three dose-escalation patients achieved partial responses, one with hepatocellular carcinoma and two with cutaneous melanoma. The purpose of peripheral TCRbeta sequencing was to test whether ivuxolimab changed TCR sequence diversity and led to clonal T-cell expansion. The paper reports the monotherapy dose-escalation portion (N ≈ 50 patients) of the phase I ivuxolimab trial.

Beyond this particular receptor, the publication reports: At doses of 0.1 to 3.0 mg/kg, clonal expansion of both CD4+ and CD8+ T cells in blood was seen between baseline and week 6. In partial responders in the 0.1-3.0 mg/kg groups, normalized peripheral clonal expansion was found to be among the lowest, especially among CD8+ T cells. Low levels of normalized T-cell clonal expansion were also seen in some patients who did not respond. The antigen specificity of the peripheral T cells that underwent clonal expansion was not determined. After ivuxolimab, CD8+ T cells had more expanded clones than CD4+ T cells on average.

The chain is assembled from TRBV10-3 and TRBJ2-7, with TRBD1 tentatively as D gene (6 bases match). This sample comprised CD4+ or CD8+ T cells sorted from blood, obtained in a trial of the OX40 agonist ivuxolimab. This TCR derives from an adult with an advanced solid tumor such as melanoma, head and neck, liver or kidney cancer. DNA sequence: TGTGCCATCAGTGAGTCAAACGGGACACTCATCCGCGAGCAGTACTTC. Translated, it gives CAISESNGTLIREQYF.